What follows are 22 T cell receptor beta chains derived from one specimen sequenced in a study of OX40 agonist ivuxolimab in advanced cancers. Sequenced by immunoSEQ multiplex PCR; TCRdb stores in-frame clones only, minus some. The sample contains some 50,000 clones, about 95% of which appear only once. The source was CD4+ or CD8+ T cells sorted from blood, collected in a trial of the OX40 agonist ivuxolimab. Receptors were obtained from an adult with an advanced solid tumor such as melanoma, head and neck, liver or kidney cancer.

This rearrangement joins TRBV27 to TRBJ2-7; D is uncertain. There are 15 residues in the CDR3. V shed 2 bases and J shed 2 bases, with 13 bases lying between them. In germline, CDR1 is MNHEY, CDR2 SMNVEV (reference sequence). CDR3 in amino acids: CASSLGRSTPYEQYF. CDR3 coding DNA: TGTGCCAGCAGTTTAGGTCGCAGCACACCCTACGAGCAGTACTTC.

A single count supports this clone. V usage is TRBV7-2 and J usage is TRBJ1-3; D ambiguous. Deletions cut 5 bases from V and 0 bases from J, with 11 bases between. This CDR3 is 15 amino acids long. The germline V gene encodes CDR1 SGHTA and CDR2 FQGNSA. CDR3 in DNA: TGTGCCAGCAGCCTCACCTCCCTCTCTGGAAACACCATATATTTT. Translating it yields CASSLTSLSGNTIYF.

The chain recombines TRBV6-1 with TRBJ2-5; D is perhaps TRBD2 (5 bases). V was trimmed by 2 bases and J by 5 bases, leaving 15 bases between them. CDR1 and CDR2 from the germline V gene are MNHNS and SASEGT. CDR3 size: 15 residues. The CDR3 loop reads CASSESEGSGETQYF. CDR3 coding DNA: TGTGCCAGCAGTGAAAGCGAGGGCTCCGGCGAGACCCAGTACTTC.

V and J are TRBV27 and TRBJ1-5; the D is unclear. The CDR3 loop spans 13 amino acids. Germline-derived CDR1 and CDR2 are MNHEY and SMNVEV (reference sequence). Trimming took off 0 bases at V and 7 bases at J, with 7 bases between the two ends. The CDR3 region is CASSLSGGQPQHF. The CDR3 DNA reads as TGTGCCAGCAGTTTATCTGGAGGGCAGCCCCAGCATTTT.

V gene TRBV29-1 combines with J gene TRBJ1-2, with a possible D match to TRBD1 (5 bases). With 1 base removed from V and 0 bases from J, the gap between germline ends came to 15 bases. CDR3 length: 16 amino acids. CDR1 is SQVTM and CDR2 is ANQGSEA in the germline V gene. The CDR3 sequence: CSVEGVRGISNYGYTF. DNA for the CDR3: TGCAGCGTTGAAGGGGTCCGGGGGATTTCTAACTATGGCTACACCTTC.

V is TRBV19 and J is TRBJ1-2; D is unclear. Trimming cost V 3 bases and J 4 bases, with 9 bases left between them. Germline V lookup: CDR1 LNHDA, CDR2 SQIVND (reference sequence). CDR3 length: 13 amino acids. The CDR3 spells CASSIYILYGYTF. The DNA of the CDR3 is TGTGCCAGTAGTATCTACATACTCTATGGCTACACCTTC.

In DNA, the CDR3 is TGCAGCGTTGGGGAAGGGGCCAGCCACGGCTACACCTTC. Protein sequence: CSVGEGASHGYTF. The chain is built from TRBV29-1 and TRBJ1-2; tentatively, D is TRBD1 (5 bases). The V gene lost 4 bases and the J gene lost 8 bases, with 17 bases spanning the gap. CDR1 SQVTM and CDR2 ANQGSEA come from the germline V gene. This CDR3 is built from 13 residues.

The gene calls are TRBV11-3 and TRBJ2-3; 10 bases agree with TRBD2. Germline V CDR1 and CDR2: SGHNT, YENEEA. The junction had 2 bases not matched to a gene; V was cut back by 2 bases and J by 0 bases. This CDR3 region has 16 residues. The CDR3 is CASSLFSGRSTDTQYF. CDR3 nucleotide sequence: TGTGCCAGCAGCTTATTTAGCGGGAGGAGCACAGATACGCAGTATTTT. Full variable domain (missing parts from reference TRBV11-3 and TRBJ2-3): EAGVVQSPRYKIIEKKQPVAFWCNPISGHNTLYWYLQNLGQGPELLIRYENEEAVDDSQLPKDRFSAERLKGVDSTLKIQPAELGDSAVYLCASSLFSGRSTDTQYFGPGTRLTVL.

The V and J genes are TRBV9 and TRBJ2-7; D is perhaps TRBD1 (6 bases). The V gene lost 2 bases and the J gene lost 6 bases, with 9 bases spanning the gap. There are 12 residues in the CDR3. Germline CDR1 SGDLS, CDR2 YYNGEE. The CDR3 protein is CASSVRGGEQYF. The CDR3 DNA sequence: TGTGCCAGCAGCGTCCGAGGGGGCGAGCAGTACTTC.

Turning to this clone: The junction and the germline gene differ at one end; a read error may be behind it. The V gene is TRBV7-7, the J gene TRBJ2-7; 12 positions agree with TRBD1. There are 15 residues in the CDR3. Germline CDR1 SSHAT, CDR2 FNYEAQ (reference sequence). The CDR3 region is CASSSGTGGVYEQYF. In nucleotides, the CDR3 is TGTGCTAGCAGCTCCGGGACAGGGGGCGTCTACGAGCAGTACTTC.

V and J are TRBV9 and TRBJ1-2, with 7 bases that match TRBD1. Trimming cost V 2 bases and J 6 bases; bases outside gene matches: 4. The CDR3 has 13 residues. CDR1 and CDR2 from the germline V gene are SGDLS and YYNGEE. CDR3 bases: TGTGCCAGCAGCGTTTCGACAGGGCATGGCTACACCTTC. Protein sequence: CASSVSTGHGYTF.

The J gene is TRBJ2-7, the V gene TRBV7-3, with TRBD2 matching 7 bases. Germline assignment: CDR1 SGHTA and CDR2 FQGTGA. V was clipped by 0 bases and J by 4 bases; unmatched bases: 6. The CDR3 is 15 residues long. CDR3 protein: CASSLTGRAGYEQYF. The CDR3 DNA sequence: TGTGCCAGCAGCTTAACTGGGAGGGCCGGGTACGAGCAGTACTTC.

This clone was found once. The rearrangement uses TRBV7-9 and TRBJ2-7; D gene uncertain. V was trimmed by 2 bases and J by 4 bases, leaving 18 bases between them. Germline-derived CDR1 and CDR2 are SEHNR and FQNEAQ (reference sequence). The CDR3 has 16 residues. CDR3 sequence: CASSLRHKPNPYEQYF. The CDR3 DNA sequence: TGTGCCAGCAGCTTACGACACAAACCGAACCCGTACGAGCAGTACTTC.

As concerns this clone: Its ends do not fully match the called genes, so a read error is possible. The chain uses TRBV7-7 and TRBJ2-1; D uncertain. This CDR3 comprises 13 residues. The germline V gene has CDR1 SSHAT and CDR2 FNYEAQ (reference sequence). CDR3 nucleotide sequence: TGTGCTAGCAGCTTAGGACCATACAATGAGCAGTTCTTC. This sequence encodes CASSLGPYNEQFF.

The chain links TRBV19 to TRBJ2-7; 9 positions agree with TRBD1. Germline CDR1 is LNHDA and CDR2 is SQIVND (reference sequence). This CDR3 is built from 14 residues. V lost 1 base, J lost 3 bases, and 1 base stayed unmatched. The DNA of the CDR3 is TGTGCCAGTAGTATAGCGGACAGGGGCTACGAGCAGTACTTC. It yields the protein CASSIADRGYEQYF.

The chain is built from TRBV29-1 and TRBJ1-2; D call uncertain. From germline, CDR1 is SQVTM and CDR2 ANQGSEA. The V gene lost 2 bases and the J gene lost 4 bases, with 14 bases spanning the gap. There are 14 residues in the CDR3. This chain's CDR3 is CSVEILGGPYGYTF. The CDR3 bases are TGCAGCGTTGAAATTCTCGGAGGCCCCTATGGCTACACCTTC. Filled out from reference TRBV29-1 and TRBJ1-2, the complete variable domain reads SAVISQKPSRDICQRGTSLTIQCQVDSQVTMMFWYRQQPGQSLTLIATANQGSEATYESGFVIDKFPISRPNLTFSTLTVSNMSPEDSSIYLCSVEILGGPYGYTFGSGTRLTVV.

The chain recombines TRBV4-3 with TRBJ1-2, with 11 bases identical to TRBD1. Germline V gene data show CDR1 as LGHNA and CDR2 as YSLEER. J was trimmed by 0 bases and V by 1 base; bases with no gene match: 10. The CDR3 contains 19 residues. The CDR3 DNA reads TGCGCCAGCAGCCAAGTCATCAGGGACAGGGGGTTTTCTAACTATGGCTACACCTTC. Translating it yields CASSQVIRDRGFSNYGYTF.

The V and J genes are TRBV23-1 and TRBJ2-2, with TRBD1 matching over 9 bases. TRBV23-1 qualifies as an ORF whose function is uncertain. The ends lost 3 bases at V and 4 bases at J; junction bases unmatched: 3. CDR3 length equals 15 residues. Here the CDR3 reads CASSHEDRGTGELFF. In nucleotides, the CDR3 is TGCGCCAGCAGTCATGAGGACAGGGGCACCGGGGAGCTGTTTTTT.

The chain carries TRBV10-2 and TRBJ2-1, with no clear D. V gave up 6 bases and J gave up 8 bases, with 8 bases separating them. The CDR3 totals 11 residues. Germline V gene data show CDR1 as WSHSY and CDR2 as SAAADI. For the CDR3, the DNA is TGCGCCAGCAGCCCCTCCTATGAGCAGTTCTTC. Translating it yields CASSPSYEQFF.

The V call is TRBV9, the J call TRBJ2-7; the match to TRBD2 covers 12 bases. The CDR3 is made up of 16 amino acids. Looked up from germline, CDR1 is SGDLS and CDR2 is YYNGEE. V lost 1 base, J lost 2 bases, and 4 bases stayed unmatched. The CDR3 loop is CASSVSTSGSAYEQYF. In DNA form, the CDR3 reads TGTGCCAGCAGCGTATCGACTAGCGGGAGTGCCTACGAGCAGTACTTC.

V is TRBV13 and J is TRBJ2-1, with 10 bases identical to TRBD2. Losses at the gene ends were 5 bases for V and 0 bases for J; bases not matched to a gene: 1. The length of the CDR3 is 15 residues. Per the germline V gene, CDR1 is PRHDT and CDR2 is FYEKMQ (reference sequence). The CDR3 protein is CASSPSGSSYNEQFF. CDR3 nucleotide sequence: TGTGCCAGCAGCCCTAGCGGGAGCTCCTACAATGAGCAGTTCTTC.

V gene TRBV19 combines with J gene TRBJ2-7; possibly TRBD1 for D (6 bases). This CDR3 spans 17 amino acids. CDR1 is LNHDA, CDR2 SQIVND, per germline (reference sequence). Trimming cost V 3 bases and J 2 bases, with 20 bases left between them. The CDR3 is CASSISGRTETPYEQYF. CDR3 coding DNA: TGTGCCAGTAGTATTTCTGGGCGGACAGAAACCCCCTACGAGCAGTACTTC.